A single T cell receptor beta chain is shown here with its context. CDR3 size: 15 residues. The V end lost 2 bases, the J end lost 3 bases, and 14 bases lay between the germline ends. CDR1 ENHRY and CDR2 SYGVKD come from the germline V gene. Here immunoSEQ multiplex PCR was the method, and the copy in TCRdb shows in-frame clones only, minus some. The table shows approximately 170,000 clones, with approximately 84% occurring only once. This specimen comes from a study of blood T cell repertoires in COVID-19. About the study: Sources were T cells, B-cell-depleted T cells, or PBMCs; the material itself was cDNA or gDNA.

This sequence joins TRBV10-3 and TRBJ2-7; D remains unclear. This receptor was obtained from a man aged 40-49 years who had recovered from COVID-19. Sequenced: peripheral blood. For the CDR3, the DNA is TGTGCCATCAGTGAGGGTTCAGGTTCCAACTACGAGCAGTACTTC. This gives the protein CAISEGSGSNYEQYF.